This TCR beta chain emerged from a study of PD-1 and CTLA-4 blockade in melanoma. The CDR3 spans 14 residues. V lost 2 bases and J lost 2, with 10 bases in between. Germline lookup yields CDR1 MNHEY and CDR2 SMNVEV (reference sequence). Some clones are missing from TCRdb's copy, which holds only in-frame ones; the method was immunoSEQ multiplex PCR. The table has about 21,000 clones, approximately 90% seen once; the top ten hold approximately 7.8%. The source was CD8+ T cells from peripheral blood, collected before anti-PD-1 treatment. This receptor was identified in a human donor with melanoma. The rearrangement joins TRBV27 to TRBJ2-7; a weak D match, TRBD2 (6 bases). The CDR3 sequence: CASSLGGHPYEQYF. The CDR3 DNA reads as TGTGCCAGCAGTTTAGGAGGGCACCCCTACGAGCAGTACTTC.